These 19 T cell receptor beta chains originate from one sample sequenced in a study of beta chain features in type 1 diabetes. Study-wide findings and caveats: Shorter TCRB CDR3s, moderately but significantly so, were found in Type 1 diabetes patients in all four CD4+ subsets.

Expressed TCRB transcripts were sequenced because the entire RNA isolate underwent reverse transcription. The protocol was immunoSEQ multiplex PCR, while the TCRdb copy is restricted to in-frame clones and leaves out a portion. Altogether 240,000 or so clones are present, approximately 13% being singletons, with the ten largest covering 0.019%. These receptors lack a known antigen. The sample taken for sequencing was naive CD4+ T cells from blood. Every receptor here comes from a man aged 25 to 40 with type 1 diabetes.

This clone has more than one count but fewer than ten. The rearrangement joins TRBV5-5 to TRBJ2-7; TRBD2 might be the D (6 bases). CDR1 is SGHKS and CDR2 is YYEKEE in the germline V gene (reference sequence). Trimming cost V 2 bases and J 3 bases, with 15 bases left between them. The CDR3 spans 15 residues. CDR3 bases: TGTGCCAGCAGCTTTGGGCAGGGAGGAGACTACGAGCAGTACTTC. It encodes CASSFGQGGDYEQYF.

V and J are TRBV30 and TRBJ2-7; TRBD1 might be the D (5 bases). V shed 0 bases and J shed 4 bases, with 13 bases lying between them. Germline CDR1 and CDR2: GTSNPN and SVGIG (reference sequence). This CDR3 has 14 amino acids. CDR3 loop: CAWSVGATNYEQYF. The CDR3 region has the DNA TGTGCCTGGAGTGTAGGGGCCACCAATTACGAGCAGTACTTC.

The chain has TRBV9 and TRBJ2-7, with D possibly TRBD2 on 6 matching bases. Germline loops: CDR1 SGDLS, CDR2 YYNGEE. The length of the CDR3 is 15 residues. V lost 0 bases and J 3 bases, leaving 13 bases between the germline ends. The CDR3 DNA is TGTGCCAGCAGCGTAGGAACGGGAGACCTCTACGAGCAGTACTTC. Protein sequence: CASSVGTGDLYEQYF. Drawing the rest from reference TRBV9 and TRBJ2-7, the complete variable domain is DSGVTQTPKHLITATGQRVTLRCSPRSGDLSVYWYQQSLDQGLQFLIQYYNGEERAKGNILERFSAQQFPDLHSELNLSSLELGDSALYFCASSVGTGDLYEQYFGPGTRLTVT.

This clone has only a few counts. This chain links TRBV30 with TRBJ2-6, with D possibly being TRBD2 (5 bases). Germline V gene data show CDR1 as GTSNPN and CDR2 as SVGIG (reference sequence). The CDR3 runs to 15 residues. Trimming stripped 5 bases from V and 1 base from J, with 12 bases between. The CDR3 coding sequence is TGTGCCTGGCGGGCCGGAGGTTCTGGGGCCAACGTCCTGACTTTC. Translation: CAWRAGGSGANVLTF.

This chain joins TRBV2 and TRBJ2-1, with D unresolved. CDR1 and CDR2 from the germline V gene are SNHLY and FYNNEI. V lost 3 bases, J lost 6 bases, and 6 bases lay in between. The CDR3 runs 12 residues. The DNA for the CDR3 is TGTGCCAGCAGTGAGACGGGCAATGAGCAGTTCTTC. Its protein is CASSETGNEQFF.

This clone was detected only a few times. The J gene is TRBJ1-1, the V gene TRBV6-4, with D unresolved. CDR1 and CDR2 (germline): MRHNA, SNTAGT. The V end lost 3 bases, the J end lost 1 base, and 6 bases lay between the germline ends. The CDR3 length is 13 residues. The CDR3 DNA reads TGTGCCAGCAGTGAACAAAGGAACACTGAAGCTTTCTTT. Translating it yields CASSEQRNTEAFF.

This clone has just a few counts. The J gene is TRBJ1-4, the V gene TRBV6-5; 7 bases fit TRBD1. The CDR3 is 15 amino acids. V was pared by 4 bases and J by 3 bases, with 5 bases of the junction left unmatched. Per the germline V gene, CDR1 is MNHEY and CDR2 is SVGAGI. This CDR3 is CASSFTRGSNEKLFF. CDR3 bases: TGTGCCAGCAGTTTCACCAGGGGGTCTAATGAAAAACTGTTTTTT.

This chain connects TRBV18 to TRBJ1-1; D is unresolved. CDR3 length equals 13 residues. From germline, CDR1 is KGHSH and CDR2 LQKENI. V lost 4 bases and J 5 bases, leaving 11 bases between the germline ends. CDR3 nucleotides: TGTGCCAGCTCACAGGAGAATTGGACTGAAGCTTTCTTT. Its protein product is CASSQENWTEAFF.

This clone has only a few counts. The gene calls are TRBV13 and TRBJ1-2, with 10 bases aligning to TRBD1. Per germline, CDR1 PRHDT and CDR2 FYEKMQ (reference sequence). With 5 bases clipped from V and 6 bases from J, the junction kept 3 bases outside the gene matches. This CDR3 has 13 residues. The CDR3 loop is CASSPGTGDGYTF. DNA of the CDR3: TGTGCCAGCAGCCCCGGGACAGGGGATGGCTACACCTTC.

This chain connects TRBV5-1 to TRBJ1-5, with a weak D call TRBD1 (6 bases). The germline CDR1 and CDR2 sequences are SGHRS and YFSETQ. With 0 bases removed from V and 2 bases from J, the gap between germline ends came to 12 bases. The CDR3 extends over 16 amino acids. For the CDR3, the DNA is TGCGCCAGCAGCTTGGAGGGGGGGTTGGGCAATCAGCCCCAGCATTTT. Amino acid sequence: CASSLEGGLGNQPQHF.

This clone is a singleton in its sample. The chain couples TRBV30 to TRBJ2-7; the D gene is possibly TRBD1 (5 bases). The germline gives CDR1 GTSNPN, CDR2 SVGIG (reference sequence). V lost 0 bases and J lost 2, with 8 bases in between. This CDR3 region has 13 residues. The CDR3 is CAWSVGDTYEQYF. The CDR3 DNA reads as TGTGCCTGGAGTGTAGGGGATACCTACGAGCAGTACTTC.

The rearrangement links TRBV5-1 to TRBJ2-3; unclear D gene. CDR1 is SGHRS and CDR2 is YFSETQ in the germline V gene. With 1 base removed from V and 3 bases from J, the gap between germline ends came to 12 bases. The CDR3 loop spans 15 amino acids. The CDR3: CASSLIELGTDTQYF. The CDR3 DNA reads as TGCGCCAGCAGCTTGATAGAACTCGGGACAGATACGCAGTATTTT.

The V gene is TRBV30, the J gene TRBJ1-5; possible D gene TRBD1, 6 bases. The CDR3 runs to 13 residues. Germline V CDR1 and CDR2: GTSNPN, SVGIG (reference sequence). V shed 0 bases and J shed 5 bases, with 8 bases lying between them. CDR3 nucleotide sequence: TGTGCCTGGAGTGTACAGGGCTATCAGCCCCAGCATTTT. The encoded protein is CAWSVQGYQPQHF.

The chain uses TRBV5-1 and TRBJ2-3; 7 nucleotides line up with TRBD2. Germline-derived CDR1 and CDR2 are SGHRS and YFSETQ. The CDR3 covers 14 residues. V shed 0 bases and J 6 bases; nucleotides not matched to a gene: 4. The CDR3: CASSLGRETDTQYF. CDR3 nucleotide sequence: TGCGCCAGCAGCTTGGGGCGGGAGACGGATACGCAGTATTTT.

The CDR3 sequence is CAWIPKDRDSTEAFF. As DNA, the CDR3 is TGTGCCTGGATCCCGAAAGACAGGGATAGCACTGAAGCTTTCTTT. This chain uses TRBV30 with TRBJ1-1; TRBD1 matches 7 bases. V lost 4 bases and J lost 4; bases outside the gene matches: 12. This CDR3 is 15 amino acids long. CDR1 is GTSNPN and CDR2 is SVGIG in the germline V gene (reference sequence). The whole variable domain, filled in from reference TRBV30 and TRBJ1-1, reads SQTIHQWPATLVQPVGSPLSLECTVEGTSNPNLYWYRQAAGRGLQLLFYSVGIGQISSEVPQNLSASRPQDRQFILSSKKLLLSDSGFYLCAWIPKDRDSTEAFFGQGTRLTVV.

V usage is TRBV29-1 and J usage is TRBJ2-7, with TRBD1 identical over 7 bases. CDR1 is SQVTM and CDR2 is ANQGSEA in the germline V gene. There are 13 residues in the CDR3. The trim removed 7 bases at V and 3 bases at J, leaving 9 bases unmatched. CDR3 nucleotides: TGCAGCGGCGGAAACAGGGGTTTCTACGAGCAGTACTTC. It codes for CSGGNRGFYEQYF.

CDR3 amino acids: CASSQGTQTTGETQYF. In DNA form, the CDR3 reads TGTGCCAGCAGCCAGGGGACTCAAACGACGGGAGAGACCCAGTACTTC. The chain uses TRBV14 and TRBJ2-5; possible D gene TRBD2, 6 bases. Germline V gives CDR1 SGHDN, CDR2 FVKESK. CDR3 length: 16 residues. V was cut by 3 bases and J by 4 bases, with 18 bases left in between.

This clone has just a few counts. The chain carries TRBV30 and TRBJ1-1; the match to TRBD1 covers 10 bases. V trimming: 1 base; J trimming: 4 bases; junction bases outside the gene matches: 0. Germline V gene lookup returns CDR1 GTSNPN and CDR2 SVGIG (reference sequence). CDR3 length: 13 amino acids. DNA of the CDR3: TGTGCCTGGAGTGGGGACAGGGGCACTGAAGCTTTCTTT. Translation: CAWSGDRGTEAFF.

The chain carries TRBV30 and TRBJ2-7; D is unclear. CDR1 GTSNPN and CDR2 SVGIG come from the germline V gene (reference sequence). The CDR3 sequence is 14 residues long. V was trimmed by 3 bases and J by 0 bases, leaving 12 bases between them. This CDR3 is CAWSDVPGSYEQYF. In DNA, the CDR3 is TGTGCCTGGAGCGACGTCCCGGGCTCCTACGAGCAGTACTTC.